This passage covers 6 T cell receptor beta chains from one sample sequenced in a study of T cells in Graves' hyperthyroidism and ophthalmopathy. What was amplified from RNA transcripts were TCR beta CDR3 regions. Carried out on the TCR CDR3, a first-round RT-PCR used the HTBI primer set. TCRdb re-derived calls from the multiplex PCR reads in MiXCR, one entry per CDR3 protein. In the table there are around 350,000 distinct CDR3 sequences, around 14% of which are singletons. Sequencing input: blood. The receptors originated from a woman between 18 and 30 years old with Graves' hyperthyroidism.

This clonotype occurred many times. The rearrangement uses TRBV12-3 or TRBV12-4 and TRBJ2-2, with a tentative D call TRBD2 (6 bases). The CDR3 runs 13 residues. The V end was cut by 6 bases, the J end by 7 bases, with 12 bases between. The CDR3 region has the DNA TGTGCCAGCAGCCTAGCCGGGGGCGGGGAGCTGTTTTTT. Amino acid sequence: CASSLAGGGELFF.

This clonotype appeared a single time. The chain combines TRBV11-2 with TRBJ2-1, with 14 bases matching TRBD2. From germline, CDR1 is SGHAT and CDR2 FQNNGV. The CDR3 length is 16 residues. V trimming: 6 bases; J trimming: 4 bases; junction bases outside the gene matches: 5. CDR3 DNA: TGTGCCAGCAGAGAGGGACTAGCGGGAGAGTACAATGAGCAGTTCTTC. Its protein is CASREGLAGEYNEQFF.

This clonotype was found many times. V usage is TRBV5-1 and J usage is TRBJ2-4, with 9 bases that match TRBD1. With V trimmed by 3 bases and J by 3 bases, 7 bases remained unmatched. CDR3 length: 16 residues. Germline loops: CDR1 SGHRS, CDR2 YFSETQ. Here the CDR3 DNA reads TGCGCCAGCAGCTCCGGGACAGGGTCAGTCAAAAACATTCAGTACTTC. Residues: CASSSGTGSVKNIQYF.

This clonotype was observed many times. CDR3 bases: TGCGCCAGCAGCATGATTCTCACGGGGGACTACGAGCAGTACTTC. Residues: CASSMILTGDYEQYF. The chain has TRBV4-1 and TRBJ2-7; a possible D gene is TRBD2 (6 bases). Trimming took off 5 bases at V and 3 bases at J, with 17 bases between the two ends. The CDR3 has 15 residues. CDR1 is MGHRA and CDR2 is YSYEKL in the germline V gene.

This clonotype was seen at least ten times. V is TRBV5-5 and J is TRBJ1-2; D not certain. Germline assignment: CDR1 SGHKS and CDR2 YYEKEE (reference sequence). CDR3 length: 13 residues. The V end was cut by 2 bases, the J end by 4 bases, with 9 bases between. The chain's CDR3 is CASSFKNLYGYTF. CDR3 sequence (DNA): TGTGCCAGCAGCTTTAAGAACCTCTATGGCTACACCTTC. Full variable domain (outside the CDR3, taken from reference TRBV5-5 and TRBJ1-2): DAGVTQSPTHLIKTRGQQVTLRCSPISGHKSVSWYQQVLGQGPQFIFQYYEKEERGRGNFPDRFSARQFPNYSSELNVNALLLGDSALYLCASSFKNLYGYTFGSGTRLTVV.

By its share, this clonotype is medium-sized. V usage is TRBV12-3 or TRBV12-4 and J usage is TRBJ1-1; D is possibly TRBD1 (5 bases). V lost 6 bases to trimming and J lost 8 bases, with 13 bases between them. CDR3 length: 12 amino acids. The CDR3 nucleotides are TGTGCCAGCAGACCCCGGGGACGAGAAGCTTTCTTT. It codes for CASRPRGREAFF.